This entry is about one T cell receptor beta chain. Its antigen is undetermined. This entry belongs to a study of cytomegalovirus exposure and HLA in healthy donors. Profiled with immunoSEQ multiplex PCR; TCRdb holds only in-frame clones, not every one. Of about 120,000 clones listed, about 85% are singletons. Study-level points and caveats: Despite most TCR sequences being rare, some public TCRs occurred in many donors. Published work reported that the classifier diagnosed cytomegalovirus status with high specificity and sensitivity. The study put roughly 160 TCR beta chains on its list as cytomegalovirus-associated. The tendency of first-cohort TCR clusters to co-occur in the 90 to 150 validation repertoires was the finding of a later analysis.

Sample: PBMCs. The clonotype originates from a man aged 18 to 30 in good health and CMV-seropositive.

The CDR3: CASSWGVETQYF. CDR3 coding DNA: TGTGCCAGCAGCTGGGGGGTAGAGACCCAGTACTTC. V usage is TRBV7-2 and J usage is TRBJ2-5, with TRBD2 as a possible D gene (6 bases). The CDR3 length is 12 residues. V lost 4 bases to trimming and J lost 4 bases, with 7 bases between them. Germline CDR1 is SGHTA and CDR2 is FQGNSA.